This is a list of T cell receptor beta chains from one sample in a study of blood T cell repertoires in COVID-19. TCRdb's table, derived via immunoSEQ multiplex PCR, lists solely in-frame clones and lacks some. Of around 250,000 clones in the sample, roughly nine tenths are singletons; the top ten hold around 5.9%. Sample: peripheral blood. These receptors originate from a man aged 60-69 years with acute or convalescent COVID-19. CDR3s include the opening cysteine and the closing phenylalanine or tryptophan. Each record gives: V gene, CDR3 length, D gene, J gene, clone size, CDR3 protein, CDR3 DNA. D genes are given only for firm matches. Clone size, where shown, is once, few, many, or a class for clones that have expanded.

v_gene: TRBV19; len: 14; d_gene: -; j_gene: TRBJ1-5; abundance: -; CDR3aa: CASGDSDSNQPQHF; CDR3nt: TGTGCCAGCGGGGATTCGGATAGCAATCAGCCCCAGCATTTT
v_gene: TRBV6-5; len: 15; d_gene: -; j_gene: TRBJ2-2; abundance: few; CDR3aa: CASSPSVVDTGELFF; CDR3nt: TGTGCCAGCAGTCCCTCGGTCGTCGACACCGGGGAGCTGTTTTTT
v_gene: TRBV10-2; len: 16; d_gene: TRBD2; j_gene: TRBJ2-1; abundance: -; CDR3aa: CASSGTSGRTYNEQFF; CDR3nt: TGCGCCAGCAGTGGGACTAGCGGGAGGACCTACAATGAGCAGTTCTTC
v_gene: TRBV5-1; len: 16; d_gene: -; j_gene: TRBJ1-3; abundance: few; CDR3aa: CASSLGGQSSGNTIYF; CDR3nt: TGCGCCAGCAGCTTGGGTGGGCAGAGCTCTGGAAACACCATATATTTT
v_gene: TRBV7-3; len: 14; d_gene: -; j_gene: TRBJ1-1; abundance: -; CDR3aa: CASSLTRADTEAFF; CDR3nt: TGTGCCAGCAGCTTAACGCGGGCGGACACTGAAGCTTTCTTT
v_gene: TRBV19; len: 13; d_gene: -; j_gene: TRBJ1-2; abundance: -; CDR3aa: CASSIDSNYGYTF; CDR3nt: TGTGCCAGTAGTATTGACAGCAACTATGGCTACACCTTC
v_gene: TRBV5-8; len: 15; d_gene: -; j_gene: TRBJ2-2; abundance: -; CDR3aa: CASSQGSANTGELFF; CDR3nt: TGTGCCAGCAGCCAAGGGAGCGCAAACACCGGGGAGCTGTTTTTT
v_gene: TRBV11-2; len: 19; d_gene: -; j_gene: TRBJ2-6; abundance: -; CDR3aa: CASSLDSRRGNSGANVLTF; CDR3nt: TGTGCCAGCAGCTTAGATTCGCGTAGGGGGAATTCTGGGGCCAACGTCCTGACTTTC
v_gene: TRBV19; len: 14; d_gene: TRBD2; j_gene: TRBJ2-1; abundance: -; CDR3aa: CASSMTSGRGEQFF; CDR3nt: TGTGCCAGTAGTATGACTAGCGGGAGGGGTGAGCAGTTCTTC
v_gene: TRBV9; len: 15; d_gene: -; j_gene: TRBJ1-6; abundance: -; CDR3aa: CASSVSRQGNSPLHF; CDR3nt: TGTGCCAGCAGCGTATCGCGGCAGGGGAATTCACCCCTCCACTTT
v_gene: TRBV5-6; len: 14; d_gene: TRBD1; j_gene: TRBJ1-6; abundance: -; CDR3aa: CASSTWTGRSPLHF; CDR3nt: TGTGCCAGCAGTACTTGGACAGGGCGGTCACCCCTCCACTTT
v_gene: TRBV30; len: 14; d_gene: -; j_gene: TRBJ1-5; abundance: -; CDR3aa: CAWRYQGSGQPQHF; CDR3nt: TGTGCCTGGAGGTACCAGGGTAGCGGTCAGCCCCAGCATTTT
v_gene: TRBV7-9; len: 15; d_gene: TRBD1; j_gene: TRBJ1-6; abundance: -; CDR3aa: CASSLEGTGRSPLHF; CDR3nt: TGTGCCAGCAGCTTAGAAGGGACAGGGCGATCACCCCTCCACTTT
v_gene: TRBV19; len: 17; d_gene: TRBD1; j_gene: TRBJ1-1; abundance: -; CDR3aa: CASSIGPLDRGGTEAFF; CDR3nt: TGTGCCAGTAGTATAGGTCCCCTCGACAGGGGAGGAACTGAAGCTTTCTTT
v_gene: TRBV7-9; len: 14; d_gene: -; j_gene: TRBJ1-2; abundance: -; CDR3aa: CASSLRSTGNGYTF; CDR3nt: TGTGCCAGCAGCTTACGATCTACAGGGAATGGCTACACCTTC
v_gene: TRBV5-4; len: 15; d_gene: TRBD2; j_gene: TRBJ2-3; abundance: -; CDR3aa: CASSLRGGGTDTQYF; CDR3nt: TGTGCCAGCAGCTTGCGGGGGGGCGGCACAGATACGCAGTATTTT
v_gene: TRBV5-5; len: 15; d_gene: -; j_gene: TRBJ1-6; abundance: few; CDR3aa: CASSLVGVSDSPLHF; CDR3nt: TGTGCCAGCAGCTTGGTAGGGGTTAGTGATTCACCCCTCCACTTT
v_gene: TRBV7-8; len: 16; d_gene: -; j_gene: TRBJ2-7; abundance: -; CDR3aa: CASSNLGRDSTYEQYF; CDR3nt: TGTGCCAGCAGCAACCTAGGGCGGGACAGCACCTACGAGCAGTACTTC
v_gene: TRBV5-1; len: 16; d_gene: -; j_gene: TRBJ2-1; abundance: -; CDR3aa: CASSLGLAMTYNEQFF; CDR3nt: TGCGCCAGCAGCTTGGGGTTAGCGATGACCTACAATGAGCAGTTCTTC
v_gene: TRBV6-4; len: 14; d_gene: TRBD1; j_gene: TRBJ1-2; abundance: -; CDR3aa: CASSRDRDSYGYTF; CDR3nt: TGTGCCAGCAGTAGGGACAGGGACTCCTATGGCTACACCTTC
v_gene: TRBV7-8; len: 16; d_gene: TRBD1; j_gene: TRBJ1-6; abundance: few; CDR3aa: CASSLARTGSDSPLHF; CDR3nt: TGTGCCAGCAGCTTAGCGAGGACAGGGAGTGATTCACCCCTCCACTTT
v_gene: TRBV7-2; len: 16; d_gene: -; j_gene: TRBJ1-2; abundance: -; CDR3aa: CASSLIWSSNNYGYTF; CDR3nt: TGTGCCAGCAGCTTAATCTGGTCTAGTAACAACTATGGCTACACCTTC
v_gene: TRBV3-1/TRBV3-2; len: 16; d_gene: TRBD2; j_gene: TRBJ2-1; abundance: -; CDR3aa: CASSPSGGMGYNEQFF; CDR3nt: TGTGCCAGCAGCCCATCGGGGGGGATGGGATACAATGAGCAGTTCTTC
v_gene: TRBV27; len: 12; d_gene: -; j_gene: TRBJ2-2; abundance: -; CDR3aa: CASSLRTGELFF; CDR3nt: TGTGCCAGCAGTTTGAGGACCGGGGAGCTGTTTTTT
v_gene: TRBV27; len: 14; d_gene: -; j_gene: TRBJ2-2; abundance: -; CDR3aa: CASSLSANTGELFF; CDR3nt: TGTGCCAGCAGTTTGTCAGCGAACACCGGGGAGCTGTTTTTT
v_gene: TRBV30; len: 12; d_gene: -; j_gene: TRBJ1-2; abundance: -; CDR3aa: CAWKASGDGYTF; CDR3nt: TGTGCCTGGAAGGCGTCAGGGGATGGCTACACCTTC
v_gene: TRBV5-1; len: 15; d_gene: -; j_gene: TRBJ1-3; abundance: -; CDR3aa: CASSLDTGSGNTIYF; CDR3nt: TGCGCCAGCAGCTTGGATACGGGCTCTGGAAACACCATATATTTT
v_gene: TRBV6-5; len: 14; d_gene: -; j_gene: TRBJ1-1; abundance: -; CDR3aa: CASSYQGGMTEAFF; CDR3nt: TGTGCCAGCAGTTACCAGGGTGGGATGACTGAAGCTTTCTTT
v_gene: TRBV7-3; len: 15; d_gene: -; j_gene: TRBJ2-7; abundance: -; CDR3aa: CASSQTPGVRYEQYF; CDR3nt: TGTGCCAGCAGCCAAACCCCAGGGGTGAGGTACGAGCAGTACTTC
v_gene: TRBV11-2; len: 16; d_gene: -; j_gene: TRBJ1-2; abundance: -; CDR3aa: CASSLVAGEANYGYTF; CDR3nt: TGTGCCAGCAGCTTAGTGGCAGGGGAAGCTAACTATGGCTACACCTTC
v_gene: TRBV29-1; len: 13; d_gene: -; j_gene: TRBJ2-7; abundance: few; CDR3aa: CSVPGINTYEQYF; CDR3nt: TGCAGCGTGCCTGGTATCAACACCTACGAGCAGTACTTC
v_gene: TRBV14; len: 15; d_gene: TRBD1; j_gene: TRBJ2-7; abundance: once; CDR3aa: CASSLGTGTAYEQYF; CDR3nt: TGTGCCAGCAGCCTTGGGACAGGGACTGCCTACGAGCAGTACTTC
v_gene: TRBV13; len: 16; d_gene: -; j_gene: TRBJ1-1; abundance: -; CDR3aa: CASSLGRRQRNTEAFF; CDR3nt: TGTGCCAGCAGCTTAGGCCGAAGACAGCGGAACACTGAAGCTTTCTTT
v_gene: TRBV19; len: 13; d_gene: TRBD1; j_gene: TRBJ1-1; abundance: -; CDR3aa: CASSKDRGTEAFF; CDR3nt: TGTGCCAGTAGTAAAGACAGGGGCACTGAAGCTTTCTTT
v_gene: TRBV9; len: 15; d_gene: -; j_gene: TRBJ2-3; abundance: -; CDR3aa: CASGAGLANTDTQYF; CDR3nt: TGTGCCAGCGGGGCCGGGCTAGCGAACACAGATACGCAGTATTTT